A single sample gave rise to the 27 T cell receptor beta chains below, sequenced in a study of CXCR3-negative and CXCR3-positive naive CD8 T cells. The authors prepared UMI-labeled TRB cDNA libraries by 5' RACE. TCRdb processed the 5' RACE reads again and assigns one entry to each CDR3 protein, with no DNA. Here the sample table reports 100,000 to 150,000 distinct CDR3 sequences. Sequenced: naive CXCR3- CD8+ T cells from blood. Subset defined: CD45RO-CCR7+CD27+CD95- naive CD8+ T cells lacking CXCR3 (TNR3-). These receptors were obtained from a human donor in good health. Some clones in this sample may be carry-over from other donors' samples.

The genes are TRBV7-9 and TRBJ2-3; TCRdb gives TRBD2 as the D gene, but with no DNA this cannot be confirmed. The germline V gene has CDR1 SEHNR and CDR2 FQNEAQ (reference sequence). The CDR3 loop spans 16 amino acids. The CDR3 loop reads CASSLPPQASTDTQYF.

The chain links TRBV12-3 or TRBV12-4 to TRBJ2-1; the TCRdb D gene call, TRBD1, has no DNA to confirm it. The CDR3 spans 14 residues. The CDR3 sequence is CASSFTGTTDEQFF.

CDR3 amino acids: CSVEDRQVETQYF. V gene TRBV29-1 combines with J gene TRBJ2-5. The CDR3 totals 13 residues. In germline, CDR1 is SQVTM, CDR2 ANQGSEA. The full variable domain, in which reference TRBV29-1 and TRBJ2-5 provide the parts outside the CDR3, is SAVISQKPSRDICQRGTSLTIQCQVDSQVTMMFWYRQQPGQSLTLIATANQGSEATYESGFVIDKFPISRPNLTFSTLTVSNMSPEDSSIYLCSVEDRQVETQYFGPGTRLLVL.

V is TRBV28 and J is TRBJ1-6; TCRdb outputs TRBD1, but without DNA this stays unchecked. The germline gives CDR1 MDHEN, CDR2 SYDVKM. The CDR3 has 14 residues. The chain's CDR3 is CASKPQVRGSPLHF.

The chain links TRBV20-1 to TRBJ2-5; with no DNA, the TCRdb D assignment of TRBD1 cannot be verified. CDR1 and CDR2 from the germline V gene are DFQATT and SNEGSKA (reference sequence). The CDR3 contains 16 residues. The CDR3 sequence is CSAREEGDPYQETQYF.

The rearrangement joins TRBV23-1 to TRBJ2-7; TCRdb's assignment of TRBD1 cannot be checked, as there is no DNA. TRBV23-1 is designated an ORF whose function remains uncertain. There are 16 residues in the CDR3. CDR3 amino acids: CASSHGGDRGPSEQYF.

The V and J genes are TRBV20-1 and TRBJ2-4; TCRdb gives TRBD1 as the D gene, but with no DNA this cannot be confirmed. The CDR3 is made up of 14 amino acids. From germline, CDR1 is DFQATT and CDR2 SNEGSKA (reference sequence). The CDR3 loop is CSARDRDRRDIQYF.

The gene calls are TRBV15 and TRBJ1-5; TCRdb names TRBD1, which stays unverified in the absence of DNA. The CDR3 spans 14 residues. Germline V gene sequence: CDR1 LNHNV, CDR2 YYDKDF (reference sequence). The CDR3 sequence: CATSAGTEILPQHF.

The rearrangement uses TRBV7-2 and TRBJ2-1. Per germline, CDR1 SGHTA and CDR2 FQGNSA. CDR3 length equals 12 residues. The CDR3: CASSLLAVEQFF.

The chain employs TRBV7-9 and TRBJ2-5; TCRdb picks TRBD2, but there is no DNA to check that call. Germline values: CDR1 SEHNR, CDR2 FQNEAQ (reference sequence). CDR3 length: 15 amino acids. CDR3 loop: CASSPGGGVLETQYF.

CDR3 residues: CASLREMNTEAFF. The gene calls are TRBV23-1 and TRBJ1-1; TCRdb outputs TRBD1, but without DNA this stays unchecked. TRBV23-1 is an ORF for which the function is uncertain. CDR3 size: 13 residues.

V and J are TRBV4-1 and TRBJ2-1; as DNA is missing, the TRBD2 call by TCRdb cannot be tested. Germline CDR1 and CDR2: MGHRA and YSYEKL. CDR3 length: 16 amino acids. CDR3: CASSPLAGRASDEQFF.

This sequence joins TRBV12-3 or TRBV12-4 and TRBJ2-1; TCRdb designates TRBD2, a call that cannot be tested without DNA. The CDR3 is 17 amino acids. The CDR3 loop reads CASSLASGGGRGNEQFF.

The chain combines TRBV13 with TRBJ2-5; TCRdb picks TRBD2, but there is no DNA to check that call. Germline V lookup: CDR1 PRHDT, CDR2 FYEKMQ (reference sequence). The CDR3 length is 18 residues. The CDR3 protein is CASSSPSGGSNYQETQYF.

The V and J genes are TRBV7-8 and TRBJ2-5; TCRdb reports TRBD2, a call that lacks DNA to check it against. The CDR3 runs 16 residues. Germline V gene data show CDR1 as SGHVS and CDR2 as FQNEAQ. The CDR3 sequence: CASSNRLAGGQETQYF.

V and J are TRBV19 and TRBJ2-1; TCRdb's D gene call, TRBD2, goes unchecked for lack of DNA. The V gene's germline CDR1 is LNHDA and CDR2 SQIVND (reference sequence). This CDR3 is 15 amino acids long. CDR3 amino acids: CASSLVLRSYNEQFF.

This chain uses TRBV20-1 with TRBJ1-1. Looked up from germline, CDR1 is DFQATT and CDR2 is SNEGSKA (reference sequence). CDR3 size: 17 residues. The CDR3 protein is CSASGRRLTGPGTEAFF.

V usage is TRBV29-1 and J usage is TRBJ1-1; TCRdb outputs TRBD1, but without DNA this stays unchecked. The CDR3 consists of 14 residues. Germline V gene lookup returns CDR1 SQVTM and CDR2 ANQGSEA. The CDR3 loop reads CSVAGSGLGTEAFF.

The V gene is TRBV21-1, the J gene TRBJ2-5; the TCRdb D gene call, TRBD1, has no DNA to confirm it. TRBV21-1 is listed as a pseudogene. The CDR3 is made up of 16 amino acids. The CDR3 protein is CASSKRWGSEEETQYF.

The chain links TRBV15 to TRBJ2-1; TCRdb indicates TRBD2, and absent DNA this call remains unverified. The CDR3 is 15 residues long. Germline lookup yields CDR1 LNHNV and CDR2 YYDKDF (reference sequence). The CDR3 spells CATSSSRDSNNEQFF.

The chain couples TRBV11-2 to TRBJ2-2; TCRdb's D gene call, TRBD2, goes unchecked for lack of DNA. Germline V gene lookup returns CDR1 SGHAT and CDR2 FQNNGV. This CDR3 is built from 17 residues. CDR3: CASSLNRDLKATGELFF.

The chain recombines TRBV7-9 with TRBJ2-1; TCRdb selects TRBD2, and the lack of DNA leaves this call unchecked. CDR3 size: 15 residues. Germline V CDR1 and CDR2: SEHNR, FQNEAQ (reference sequence). CDR3 protein: CASSLESGVYNEQFF. Full variable domain (remainder filled in from reference TRBV7-9 and TRBJ2-1): DTGVSQNPRHKITKRGQNVTFRCDPISEHNRLYWYRQTLGQGPEFLTYFQNEAQLEKSRLLSDRFSAERPKGSFSTLEIQRTEQGDSAMYLCASSLESGVYNEQFFGPGTRLTVL.

This chain connects TRBV20-1 to TRBJ2-7; no DNA is available, so the TRBD2 call from TCRdb remains unchecked. This CDR3 contains 15 residues. Germline lookup yields CDR1 DFQATT and CDR2 SNEGSKA (reference sequence). CDR3 protein: CSAREISGPSYEQYF.

The CDR3 is CSVEDQGLYGYTF. V and J are TRBV29-1 and TRBJ1-2; TCRdb outputs TRBD1, but without DNA this stays unchecked. The length of the CDR3 is 13 residues. Per the germline V gene, CDR1 is SQVTM and CDR2 is ANQGSEA.

V is TRBV5-1 and J is TRBJ2-7. The V gene's germline CDR1 is SGHRS and CDR2 YFSETQ. The CDR3 is 12 residues long. CDR3 sequence: CARPALPYEQYF.

The J gene is TRBJ2-2, the V gene TRBV12-3 or TRBV12-4; TCRdb names TRBD2, which stays unverified in the absence of DNA. The CDR3 extends over 13 amino acids. The CDR3 sequence: CASSLGGTGELFF.

The chain links TRBV27 to TRBJ1-1; the TRBD1 assignment by TCRdb is unverifiable without DNA. Germline-derived CDR1 and CDR2 are MNHEY and SMNVEV (reference sequence). The CDR3 runs 15 residues. CDR3 loop: CASSARGLGRTEAFF.